A single sample is the source of the 6 T cell receptor beta chains below, sequenced in a study of neurological immune-mediated disorders. Each CDR3 protein is one row after TCRdb ran MiXCR on the 5' RACE reads. The repertoire includes under 70,000 distinct CDR3 sequences, 3.5% of them detected once, and under 4% sits in the top ten. Sequenced: PBMCs. Every receptor here comes from a woman in her thirties with multiple sclerosis.

There are many counts of this clonotype. The rearrangement joins TRBV20-1 to TRBJ1-2, with a possible D match to TRBD1 (5 bases). Germline V gene sequence: CDR1 DFQATT, CDR2 SNEGSKA (reference sequence). V was shortened by 6 bases and J by 5 bases, with 13 bases between the two germline ends. This CDR3 spans 12 amino acids. CDR3 DNA: TGCAGTGCCACCGGGGGAAAATATGGCTACACCTTC. It translates to CSATGGKYGYTF.

There are many counts of this clonotype. The V call is TRBV20-1, the J call TRBJ2-5; 12 nucleotides match TRBD2. The CDR3 has 16 amino acids. With V trimmed by 4 bases and J by 5 bases, 11 bases remained unmatched. Per germline, CDR1 DFQATT and CDR2 SNEGSKA (reference sequence). The CDR3 reads CSATGSSGGAGETQYF. The CDR3 bases are TGCAGTGCTACTGGCTCTAGCGGGGGGGCCGGGGAGACCCAGTACTTC.

This clonotype was seen at least ten times. V usage is TRBV4-1 and J usage is TRBJ2-7, with D unclear. Deletions cut 1 base from V and 5 bases from J, with 9 bases between. Germline CDR1 is MGHRA and CDR2 is YSYEKL. The CDR3 consists of 13 residues. The chain's CDR3 is CASSQGPHDEQYF. The CDR3 DNA reads as TGCGCCAGCAGCCAAGGACCTCATGACGAGCAGTACTTC.

The rearrangement links TRBV7-2 to TRBJ2-5; TRBD2 might be the D (6 bases). Trimming stripped 3 bases from V and 9 bases from J, with 17 bases between. CDR1 is SGHTA and CDR2 is FQGNSA in the germline V gene. CDR3 length equals 14 residues. CDR3 region: CASSFSGVGQAQYF. CDR3 bases: TGTGCCAGCAGCTTTTCGGGAGTCGGTCAGGCCCAGTACTTC.

There are many counts of this clonotype. V is TRBV20-1 and J is TRBJ2-3; 11 bases are shared with TRBD2. The V gene's germline CDR1 is DFQATT and CDR2 SNEGSKA (reference sequence). This CDR3 has 14 residues. The V segment lost 6 bases and the J segment 3 bases; nucleotides outside the gene matches: 5. The CDR3 here is CSARRTSGTDTQYF. DNA of the CDR3: TGCAGTGCAAGACGGACTAGCGGGACAGATACGCAGTATTTT.

This clonotype was observed at least ten times. The rearrangement joins TRBV14 to TRBJ2-7; possible D gene TRBD1, 6 bases. The CDR3 length is 16 residues. Germline CDR1 is SGHDN and CDR2 is FVKESK. Trimming left V 1 base short and J 3 bases short, with 16 bases between. CDR3 sequence reads: CASSQGYWTAVYEQYF. CDR3 DNA: TGTGCCAGCAGCCAAGGGTACTGGACAGCGGTCTACGAGCAGTACTTC. The full variable domain, completed using reference TRBV14 and TRBJ2-7, is EAGVTQFPSHSVIEKGQTVTLRCDPISGHDNLYWYRRVMGKEIKFLLHFVKESKQDESGMPNNRFLAERTGGTYSTLKVQPAELEDSGVYFCASSQGYWTAVYEQYFGPGTRLTVT.